This TCR beta chain appears in the sequencing data of a study of blood T cell repertoires in COVID-19. The sample holds a few counts of this clone. Germline CDR1 and CDR2: SGHDT and YYEEEE. V lost 3 bases, J lost 7 bases, and 25 bases lay in between. CDR3 size: 17 residues. Measured with immunoSEQ multiplex PCR; TCRdb has only the in-frame clones, and not every one. The sample lists approximately 81,000 clones; 90% to 95% were seen once. The source is a woman aged 45-65 years in a cohort sampled during active COVID-19. Sequencing was performed on peripheral blood. J is TRBJ1-2 and V is TRBV5-6; D unresolved. As DNA, the CDR3 is TGTGCCAGCAGCTACACCCTCCGGGAGACTAAGAGGATTGGCTACACCTTC. This sequence encodes CASSYTLRETKRIGYTF.